What follows is one TCR beta chain and its context. Its target is unknown. The PCR was carried out with 60 Vbeta primers and 13 Jbeta primers. The data were produced by immunoSEQ multiplex PCR, yet TCRdb's version contains in-frame clones alone and is incomplete. The table has some 180,000 clones, 78% seen once. V shed 1 base and J 5 bases; nucleotides not matched to a gene: 4. There are 14 residues in the CDR3. Germline CDR1 and CDR2: SGHNT and YENEEA. The entry originates in a study of cytomegalovirus exposure and HLA in healthy donors. Study-wide findings and caveats: In a later analysis, donors in an Asian-associated ancestry cluster reportedly had fewer N-insertions in productive TCRs than the cohort mean.

Input material: PBMCs. The rearrangement uses TRBV11-3 and TRBJ2-7, with TRBD1 matching 8 bases. This receptor was identified in a woman aged 30 to 39 in good health and CMV-seropositive. The CDR3 region is CASSLGSGGDEQYF. CDR3 sequence (DNA): TGTGCCAGCAGCTTAGGATCAGGGGGCGACGAGCAGTACTTC.